Following are 12 T cell receptor beta chains from one sample sequenced in a study of metastatic and nonmetastatic thyroid tumors. Using MiXCR, TCRdb reanalyzed the PCR reads. The sample shows over 65,000 clones, about an eighth of them seen only once. Patients were all untreated before their thyroid surgery. The sequenced sample consisted of tumor tissue. The receptors were sampled from a female donor with papillary thyroid cancer or a benign thyroid nodule (not recorded which). Some clones in this sample may be carry-over from other donors' samples.

This clone showed up many times. V gene TRBV6-1 combines with J gene TRBJ1-3, with 7 nucleotides matching TRBD1. CDR1 MNHNS and CDR2 SASEGT come from the germline V gene. CDR3 length: 15 residues. The J segment lost 4 bases and the V segment lost 4 bases, leaving 7 bases of the junction unmatched. CDR3 sequence: CASSATGVWGNTIYF. The CDR3 nucleotides read TGTGCCAGCAGTGCTACAGGGGTCTGGGGAAACACCATATATTTT.

This clone showed up many times. The chain has TRBV5-1 and TRBJ2-5; either TRBD1 or TRBD2 may supply D (5 bases each). This CDR3 region has 14 residues. Germline V gene lookup returns CDR1 SGHRS and CDR2 YFSETQ. The germline V and J ends were trimmed by 6 bases and 0 bases, with 12 bases remaining between them. The CDR3 DNA is TGCGCCAGCAATCGGGACGGGTACCAAGAGACCCAGTACTTC. Protein product: CASNRDGYQETQYF.

In this sample, this clone turned up many times. CDR3 sequence reads: CASSLGGNTEAFF. The CDR3 DNA reads TGTGCCAGCAGTTTAGGGGGGAACACTGAAGCTTTCTTT. The V gene is TRBV27, the J gene TRBJ1-1; possibly TRBD1 for D (5 bases). The germline gives CDR1 MNHEY, CDR2 SMNVEV (reference sequence). This CDR3 spans 13 amino acids. Trimming took off 2 bases at V and 1 base at J, with 5 bases between the two ends.

This clone has ten or more counts. The CDR3 DNA follows: TGTGCCAGCAGCGTTACAGGGTCCCACTCTGGAAACACCATATATTTT. It is translated as CASSVTGSHSGNTIYF. The chain uses TRBV9 and TRBJ1-3; D is possibly TRBD1 (6 bases). V was shortened by 2 bases and J by 0 bases, with 12 bases between the two germline ends. This CDR3 region has 16 residues. CDR1 and CDR2 from the germline V gene are SGDLS and YYNGEE.

As to this clone: This could be a read error, since a much larger clone is one nucleotide away. The CDR3 does not end in the conserved phenylalanine or tryptophan, so this is likely a read error. The V gene is TRBV3-1, the J gene TRBJ1-2, with D tentatively TRBD1 (5 bases). The germline gives CDR1 LGHDT, CDR2 YNNKEL (reference sequence). The CDR3 spans 13 residues. Trimming left V 3 bases short and J 1 base short, with 6 bases between. The CDR3 region has the DNA TGTGCCAGCAGCCAGACAGTTAACTATGGCTACACCATC. Its translation is CASSQTVNYGYTI.

This clone occurred a few times. V is TRBV11-3 and J is TRBJ2-3, with D perhaps TRBD1 (5 bases). Trimming took off 4 bases at V and 5 bases at J, with 16 bases between the two ends. Germline assignment: CDR1 SGHNT and CDR2 YENEEA. The CDR3 loop spans 15 amino acids. The CDR3, as DNA: TGTGCCAGCAGCTGGTCCCGAAAGGGGAAAGATACGCAGTATTTT. Translating it yields CASSWSRKGKDTQYF.

In its sample, this clone was seen a few times. Since a much larger clone is just one base distant, this may be a read error. The chain combines TRBV5-1 with TRBJ2-5; no clear D gene. The CDR3 has 11 residues. Germline V gene sequence: CDR1 SGHRS, CDR2 YFSETQ. V dropped 0 bases and J dropped 11 bases, with 8 bases sitting between them. CDR3 sequence reads: CASSLGIQQYF. CDR3 bases: TGCGCCAGCAGCTTGGGGATCCAGCAGTACTTC.

This clone came up many times. The chain joins TRBV30 to TRBJ1-2; maybe TRBD1 (5 bases). Germline loops: CDR1 GTSNPN, CDR2 SVGIG (reference sequence). The germline V and J ends were trimmed by 7 bases and 4 bases, with 13 bases remaining between them. The CDR3 sequence is 12 residues long. The DNA for the CDR3 is TGTGCCTACGTTCAGGGAACCTATGGCTACACCTTC. This encodes CAYVQGTYGYTF.

In its sample, this clone was seen many times. V gene TRBV9 combines with J gene TRBJ1-6; the D is unclear. Between the trimmed V and J ends, which lost 0 bases and 7 bases, there was a span of 14 bases. The CDR3 runs to 16 residues. Germline CDR1 reads SGDLS; CDR2 reads YYNGEE. The CDR3 bases are TGTGCCAGCAGCGTAGGGGATGGGGTTGGCAATTCACCCCTCCACTTT. Its protein is CASSVGDGVGNSPLHF.

This clone was picked up many times. This rearrangement joins TRBV7-8 to TRBJ1-1; D ambiguous. With 4 bases removed from V and 4 bases from J, the gap between germline ends came to 13 bases. This CDR3 has 14 residues. Germline V gene sequence: CDR1 SGHVS, CDR2 FQNEAQ. The CDR3 sequence is CASSYFGWGTEAFF. The CDR3 nucleotides are TGTGCCAGCAGCTATTTCGGGTGGGGCACTGAAGCTTTCTTT.

This clone was seen repeatedly, ten times or more. The V call is TRBV7-4, the J call TRBJ1-4, with a weak D call TRBD1 (5 bases). CDR1 is SGHVT, CDR2 SQSDAQ, per germline. This CDR3 comprises 15 residues. Trimming took 7 bases from V and 10 from J, leaving 22 bases between them. The CDR3 spells CASIEPWGLLGKLFF. The DNA for the CDR3 is TGTGCCAGCATCGAACCCTGGGGCTTATTGGGAAAACTGTTTTTT.

This clone was found a few times. This may stem from a read error, because a much larger clone lies one nucleotide away. The chain carries TRBV12-3 or TRBV12-4 and TRBJ2-4, with D unclear. The germline V and J ends were trimmed by 6 bases and 2 bases, with 11 bases remaining between them. CDR3 length: 14 amino acids. The CDR3 region has the DNA TGTGCCAGCAGCCCCGCCGTGACCAAAAACATTCAGTACTTC. Amino acid sequence: CASSPAVTKNIQYF.